The entry below gives a single T cell receptor beta chain sequence along with its context. The data were taken from a study of blood T cell repertoires in COVID-19. V was clipped by 6 bases and J by 4 bases, with 6 bases between them. CDR3 size: 12 residues. Clones were sequenced by immunoSEQ multiplex PCR, and TCRdb holds only the in-frame ones, with some missing. This table holds around 200,000 clones, 65% to 85% found once. Input material: peripheral blood. This clonotype originated in a woman aged 50 to 60 with acute or convalescent COVID-19. The genes are TRBV12-3 or TRBV12-4 and TRBJ2-2, with no clear D. The CDR3 bases are TGTGCCAGCAGGTTCGGCACCGGGGAGCTGTTTTTT. It encodes CASRFGTGELFF.